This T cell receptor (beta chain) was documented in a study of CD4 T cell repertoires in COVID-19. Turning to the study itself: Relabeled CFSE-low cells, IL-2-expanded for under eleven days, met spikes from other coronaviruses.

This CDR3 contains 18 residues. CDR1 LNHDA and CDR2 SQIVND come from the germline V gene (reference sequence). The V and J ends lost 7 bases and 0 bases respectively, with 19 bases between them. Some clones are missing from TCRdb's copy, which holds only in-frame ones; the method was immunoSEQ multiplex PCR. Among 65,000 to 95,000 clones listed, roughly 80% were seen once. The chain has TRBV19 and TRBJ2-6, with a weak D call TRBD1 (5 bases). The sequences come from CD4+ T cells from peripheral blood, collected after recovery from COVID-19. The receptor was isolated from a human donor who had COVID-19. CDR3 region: CASKGLGARASGANVLTF. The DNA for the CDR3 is TGTGCCAGTAAAGGCCTAGGGGCTAGGGCCTCTGGGGCCAACGTCCTGACTTTC.